These T cell receptor beta chains were read from a single sample in a study of T-cell memory formation after mild COVID-19. In TCRdb, the 5' RACE reads were re-called with MiXCR into one record per CDR3 protein. The sample includes about 27,000 distinct CDR3 sequences, 6% to 9.5% of them seen just once. Specimen: PBMCs or a T cell subset sorted from them (not recorded which). The receptor source for this set is an adult woman who had mild COVID-19 (a few samples of this study predate the infection). Cell type and time point are not known. CDR3s include the opening cysteine and the closing phenylalanine or tryptophan. D genes are given only for firm matches. Where a row states a size, it is once, few, many or the class of an expanded clone; other rows omit it.

cdr3_length	d_call	clone_size	j_call	v_call	cdr3_aa	cdr3_nt
16	NA	NA	TRBJ2-3	TRBV15	CATSRDGAGYTDTQYF	TGTGCCACCAGCAGAGACGGGGCGGGGTACACAGATACGCAGTATTTT
18	NA	many	TRBJ2-2	TRBV24-1	CATSEKGLVGTYTGELFF	TGTGCCACCAGTGAGAAAGGGTTAGTCGGAACCTACACCGGGGAGCTGTTTTTT
16	NA	many	TRBJ2-1	TRBV4-1	CASSQDRASRWDEQFF	TGCGCCAGCAGCCAAGACAGGGCATCAAGGTGGGATGAGCAGTTCTTC
15	NA	few	TRBJ1-3	TRBV20-1	CSARADSFSGNTIYF	TGCAGTGCTAGAGCGGACAGTTTCTCTGGAAACACCATATATTTT
12	NA	many	TRBJ1-5	TRBV5-4	CASSLGTGTQHF	TGTGCCAGCAGCTTGGGCACCGGGACCCAGCATTTT
21	NA	many	TRBJ2-7	TRBV12-2	CASRSRGGRDRANWHYYEQYF	TGTGCAAGTCGCTCCAGAGGCGGGCGGGACAGGGCCAATTGGCACTACTACGAGCAGTACTTC
13	NA	many	TRBJ2-1	TRBV9	CASSVVTHNEQFF	TGTGCCAGCAGCGTAGTAACGCACAATGAGCAGTTCTTC
16	TRBD1	many	TRBJ1-1	TRBV3-1	CASSQLPTGMNTEAFF	TGTGCCAGCAGCCAACTTCCGACAGGGATGAACACTGAAGCTTTCTTT
14	NA	many	TRBJ1-2	TRBV7-2	CASSFDSYNYGYTF	TGTGCCAGCAGCTTTGACAGCTATAACTATGGCTACACCTTC
13	NA	many	TRBJ1-4	TRBV20-1	CSAEGGKNEKLFF	TGCAGTGCAGAGGGAGGGAAGAATGAAAAACTGTTTTTT
13	NA	many	TRBJ1-6	TRBV6-6	CASSDGLNSPLHF	TGTGCCAGCAGTGACGGGCTTAATTCACCCCTCCACTTT
15	TRBD1	many	TRBJ1-3	TRBV9	CASSEGTGGGNTIYF	TGTGCCAGCAGCGAAGGGACAGGCGGTGGAAACACCATATATTTT
14	NA	NA	TRBJ1-1	TRBV2	CASNGFKGGTEAFF	TGTGCCAGCAATGGTTTCAAGGGGGGGACTGAAGCTTTCTTT
17	NA	many	TRBJ2-6	TRBV11-2	CASSLQLLRSGANVLTF	TGTGCCAGCAGCTTACAATTACTGCGTTCTGGGGCCAACGTCCTGACTTTC
16	NA	many	TRBJ2-5	TRBV24-1	CATSDWVTGTVKTQYF	TGTGCCACCAGTGATTGGGTTACCGGGACCGTGAAGACCCAGTACTTC
14	NA	many	TRBJ2-1	TRBV12-3/TRBV12-4	CASSWGASYNEQFF	TGTGCCAGCAGTTGGGGGGCCTCCTACAATGAGCAGTTCTTC
12	TRBD1	many	TRBJ1-1	TRBV20-1	CSATTGAIEAFF	TGCAGTGCCACGACAGGGGCGATTGAAGCTTTCTTT
14	NA	many	TRBJ2-3	TRBV20-1	CSATHPPSTDTQYF	TGCAGTGCCACCCACCCGCCTAGCACAGATACGCAGTATTTT